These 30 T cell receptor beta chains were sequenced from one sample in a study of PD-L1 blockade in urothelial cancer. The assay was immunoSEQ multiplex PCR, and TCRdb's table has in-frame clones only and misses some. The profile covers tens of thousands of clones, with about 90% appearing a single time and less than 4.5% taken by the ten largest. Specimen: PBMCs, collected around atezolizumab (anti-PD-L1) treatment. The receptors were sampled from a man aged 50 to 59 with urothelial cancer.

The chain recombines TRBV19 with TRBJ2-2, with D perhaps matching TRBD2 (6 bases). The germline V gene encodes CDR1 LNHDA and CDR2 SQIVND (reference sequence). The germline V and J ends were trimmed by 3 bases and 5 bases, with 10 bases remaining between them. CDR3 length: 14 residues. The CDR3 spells CASSIPSVTGELFF. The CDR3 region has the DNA TGTGCCAGTAGTATTCCTAGCGTGACCGGGGAGCTGTTTTTT.

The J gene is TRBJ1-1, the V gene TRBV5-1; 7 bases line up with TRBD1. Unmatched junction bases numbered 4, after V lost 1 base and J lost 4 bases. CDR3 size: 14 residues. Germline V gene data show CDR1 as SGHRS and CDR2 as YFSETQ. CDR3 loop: CASSLRPGGTEAFF. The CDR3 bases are TGCGCCAGCAGCTTGCGACCAGGGGGCACTGAAGCTTTCTTT.

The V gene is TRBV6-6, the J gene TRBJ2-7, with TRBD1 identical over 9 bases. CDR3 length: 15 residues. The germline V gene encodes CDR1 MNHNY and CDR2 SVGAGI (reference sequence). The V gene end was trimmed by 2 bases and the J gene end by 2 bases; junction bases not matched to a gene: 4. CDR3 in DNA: TGTGCCAGCAGTTACCTTGGGACAGGGACCTACGAGCAGTACTTC. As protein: CASSYLGTGTYEQYF.

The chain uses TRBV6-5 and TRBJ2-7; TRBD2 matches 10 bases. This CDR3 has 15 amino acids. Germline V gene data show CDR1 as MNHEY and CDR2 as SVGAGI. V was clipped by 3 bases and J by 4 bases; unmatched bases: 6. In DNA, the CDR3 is TGTGCCAGCAGTTATAGCGGGAGGACAGGGTACGAGCAGTACTTC. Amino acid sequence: CASSYSGRTGYEQYF.

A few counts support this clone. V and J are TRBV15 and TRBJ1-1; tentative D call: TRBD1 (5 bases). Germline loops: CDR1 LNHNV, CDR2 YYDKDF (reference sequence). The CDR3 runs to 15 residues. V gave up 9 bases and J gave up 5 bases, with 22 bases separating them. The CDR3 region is CATDLGKGVGTEAFF. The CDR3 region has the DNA TGTGCCACAGACCTGGGAAAAGGGGTCGGGACTGAAGCTTTCTTT.

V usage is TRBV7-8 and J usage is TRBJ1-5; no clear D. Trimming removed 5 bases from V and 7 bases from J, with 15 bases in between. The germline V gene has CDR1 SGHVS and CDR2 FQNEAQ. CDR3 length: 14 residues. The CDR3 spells CASSPSLTWQPQHF. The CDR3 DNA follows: TGTGCCAGCAGCCCTAGCCTGACCTGGCAGCCCCAGCATTTT.

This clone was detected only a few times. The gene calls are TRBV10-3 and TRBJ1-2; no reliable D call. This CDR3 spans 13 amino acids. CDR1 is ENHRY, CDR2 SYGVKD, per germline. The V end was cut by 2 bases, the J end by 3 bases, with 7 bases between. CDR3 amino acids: CAISEVRDYGYTF. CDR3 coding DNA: TGTGCCATCAGTGAGGTCCGGGACTATGGCTACACCTTC.

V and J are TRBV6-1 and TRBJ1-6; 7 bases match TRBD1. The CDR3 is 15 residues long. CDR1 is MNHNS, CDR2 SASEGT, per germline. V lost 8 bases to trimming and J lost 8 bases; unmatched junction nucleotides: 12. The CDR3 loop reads CASGRGRGTDSPLHF. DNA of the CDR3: TGTGCCAGCGGTAGGGGCAGGGGGACGGATTCACCCCTCCACTTT.

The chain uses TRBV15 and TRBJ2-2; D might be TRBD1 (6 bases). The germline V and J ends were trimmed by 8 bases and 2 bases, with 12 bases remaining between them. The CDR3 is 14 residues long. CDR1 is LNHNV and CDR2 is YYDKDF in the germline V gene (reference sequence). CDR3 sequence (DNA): TGTGCCACCCTCAGGGGAATCAACACCGGGGAGCTGTTTTTT. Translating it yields CATLRGINTGELFF.

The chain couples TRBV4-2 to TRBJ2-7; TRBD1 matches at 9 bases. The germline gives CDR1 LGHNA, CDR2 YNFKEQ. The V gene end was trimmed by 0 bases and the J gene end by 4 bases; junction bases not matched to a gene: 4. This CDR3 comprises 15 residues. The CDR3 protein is CASSQDLTGGYEQYF. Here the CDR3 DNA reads TGTGCCAGCAGCCAAGATCTGACAGGGGGTTACGAGCAGTACTTC.

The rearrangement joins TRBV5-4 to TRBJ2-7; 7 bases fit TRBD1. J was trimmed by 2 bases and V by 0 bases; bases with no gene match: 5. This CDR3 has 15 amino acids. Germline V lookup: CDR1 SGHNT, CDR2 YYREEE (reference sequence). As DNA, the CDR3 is TGTGCCAGCAGCTTGGAGGGGGCAGGGACCTACGAGCAGTACTTC. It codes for CASSLEGAGTYEQYF.

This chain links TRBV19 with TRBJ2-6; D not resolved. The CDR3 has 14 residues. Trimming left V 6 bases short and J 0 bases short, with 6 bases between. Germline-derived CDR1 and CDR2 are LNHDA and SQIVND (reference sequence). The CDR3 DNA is TGTGCCAGTAGAACACCCTCTGGGGCCAACGTCCTGACTTTC. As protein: CASRTPSGANVLTF.

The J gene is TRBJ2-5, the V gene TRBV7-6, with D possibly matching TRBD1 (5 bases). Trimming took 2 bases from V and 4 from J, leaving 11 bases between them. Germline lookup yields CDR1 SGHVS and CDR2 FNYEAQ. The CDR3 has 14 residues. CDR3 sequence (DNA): TGTGCCAGCAGCTTAAGACAGTCACGAGAGACCCAGTACTTC. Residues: CASSLRQSRETQYF.

In DNA, the CDR3 is TGCGCCAGCAGCCAAGGGGGACTAGCTCCAGGGGAGCAGTACTTC. Its translation is CASSQGGLAPGEQYF. The chain carries TRBV4-1 and TRBJ2-7; 9 nucleotides align to TRBD2. The CDR3 is 15 residues long. Trimming cost V 1 base and J 7 bases; bases outside gene matches: 8. Germline V gene data show CDR1 as MGHRA and CDR2 as YSYEKL.

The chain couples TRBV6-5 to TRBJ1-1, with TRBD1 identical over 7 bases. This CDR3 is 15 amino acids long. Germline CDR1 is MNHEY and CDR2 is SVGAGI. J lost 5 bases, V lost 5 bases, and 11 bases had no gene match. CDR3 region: CASSPPGQRKTEAFF. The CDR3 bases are TGTGCCAGCAGTCCCCCGGGACAGCGAAAAACTGAAGCTTTCTTT.

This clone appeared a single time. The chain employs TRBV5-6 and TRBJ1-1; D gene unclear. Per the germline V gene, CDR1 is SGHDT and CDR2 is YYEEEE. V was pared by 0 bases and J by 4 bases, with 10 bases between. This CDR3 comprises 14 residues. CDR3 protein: CASSLGAVSTEAFF. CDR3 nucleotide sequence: TGTGCCAGCAGCTTGGGGGCCGTGAGCACTGAAGCTTTCTTT.

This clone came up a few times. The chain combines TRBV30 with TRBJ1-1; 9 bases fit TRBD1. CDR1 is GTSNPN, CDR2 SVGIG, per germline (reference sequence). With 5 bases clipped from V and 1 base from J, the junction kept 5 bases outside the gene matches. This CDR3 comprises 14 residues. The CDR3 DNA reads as TGTGCCTGGGATCAGGACAGGGGGAACACTGAAGCTTTCTTT. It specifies CAWDQDRGNTEAFF.

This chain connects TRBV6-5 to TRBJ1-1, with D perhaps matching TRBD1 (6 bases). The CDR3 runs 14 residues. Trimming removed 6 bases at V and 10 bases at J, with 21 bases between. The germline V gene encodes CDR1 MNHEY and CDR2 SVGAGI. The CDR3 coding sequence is TGTGCCAGCAGCCTGGGACAACGCTTTCCCGGAGCTTTCTTT. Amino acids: CASSLGQRFPGAFF.

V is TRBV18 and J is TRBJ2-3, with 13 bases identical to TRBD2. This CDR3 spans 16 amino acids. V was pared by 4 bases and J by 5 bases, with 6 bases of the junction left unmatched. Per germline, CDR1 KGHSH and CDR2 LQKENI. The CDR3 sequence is CASSQGLAGAVDTQYF. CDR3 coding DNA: TGTGCCAGCTCACAAGGACTAGCGGGAGCCGTAGATACGCAGTATTTT.

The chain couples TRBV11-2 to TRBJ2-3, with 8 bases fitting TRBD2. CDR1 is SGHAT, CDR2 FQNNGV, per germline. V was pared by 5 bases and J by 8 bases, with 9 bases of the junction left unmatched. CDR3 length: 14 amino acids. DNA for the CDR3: TGTGCCAGCAGCCGGGGACTAGAGTTCGGTACGCAGTATTTT. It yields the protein CASSRGLEFGTQYF.

The CDR3 region is CASSYTPPGGGDGYTF. The CDR3 DNA reads TGTGCCAGCAGTTACACTCCTCCGGGGGGGGGTGATGGCTACACCTTC. The chain combines TRBV6-5 with TRBJ1-2; the D gene is possibly TRBD1 (5 bases). V was pared by 2 bases and J by 6 bases, with 19 bases between. From germline, CDR1 is MNHEY and CDR2 SVGAGI. The CDR3 consists of 16 residues.

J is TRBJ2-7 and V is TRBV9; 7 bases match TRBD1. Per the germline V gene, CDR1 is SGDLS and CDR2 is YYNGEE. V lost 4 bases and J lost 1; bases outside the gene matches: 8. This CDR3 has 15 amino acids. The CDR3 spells CASSPGDRKSYEQYF. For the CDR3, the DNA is TGTGCCAGCAGCCCTGGGGACAGAAAATCCTACGAGCAGTACTTC.

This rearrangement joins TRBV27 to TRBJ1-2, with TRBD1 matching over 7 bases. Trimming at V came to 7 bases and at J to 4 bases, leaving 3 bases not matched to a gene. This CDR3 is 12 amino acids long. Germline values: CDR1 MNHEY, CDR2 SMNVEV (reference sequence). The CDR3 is CASKSGGYGYTF. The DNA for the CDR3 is TGTGCCAGCAAGTCAGGGGGCTATGGCTACACCTTC.

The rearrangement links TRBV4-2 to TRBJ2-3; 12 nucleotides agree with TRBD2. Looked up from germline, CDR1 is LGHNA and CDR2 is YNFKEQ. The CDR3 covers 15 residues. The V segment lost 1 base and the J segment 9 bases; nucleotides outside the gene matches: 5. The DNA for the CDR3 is TGTGCCAGCAGCCAAGGGACTAGCGGGGAAGCGACGCAGTATTTT. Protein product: CASSQGTSGEATQYF.

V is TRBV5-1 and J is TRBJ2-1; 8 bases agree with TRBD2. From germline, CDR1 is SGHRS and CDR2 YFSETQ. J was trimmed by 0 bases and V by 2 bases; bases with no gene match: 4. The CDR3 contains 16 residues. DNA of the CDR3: TGCGCCAGCAGCTTCATAGCGGGGACCTCCTACAATGAGCAGTTCTTC. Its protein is CASSFIAGTSYNEQFF.

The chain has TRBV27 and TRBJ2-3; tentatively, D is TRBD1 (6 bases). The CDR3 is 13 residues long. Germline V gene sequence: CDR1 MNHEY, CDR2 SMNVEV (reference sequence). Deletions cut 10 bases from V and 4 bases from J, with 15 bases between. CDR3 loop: CATALQGSDTQYF. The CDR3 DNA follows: TGTGCCACCGCCCTGCAGGGGTCAGATACGCAGTATTTT.

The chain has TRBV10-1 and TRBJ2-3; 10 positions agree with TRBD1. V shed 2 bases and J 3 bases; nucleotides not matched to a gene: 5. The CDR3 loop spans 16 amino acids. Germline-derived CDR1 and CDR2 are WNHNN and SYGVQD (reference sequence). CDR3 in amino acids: CASSEDRGLGTDTQYF. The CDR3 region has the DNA TGCGCCAGCAGTGAGGACAGGGGGCTCGGGACAGATACGCAGTATTTT.

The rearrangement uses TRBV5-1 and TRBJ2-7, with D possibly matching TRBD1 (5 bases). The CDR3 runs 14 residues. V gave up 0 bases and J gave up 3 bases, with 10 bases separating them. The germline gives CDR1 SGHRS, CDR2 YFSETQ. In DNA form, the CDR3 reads TGCGCCAGCAGCTTGGTAGGGGCGAACTACGAGCAGTACTTC. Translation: CASSLVGANYEQYF.

The CDR3 region has the DNA TGTGCCAGCAGCTTGGAAGTCGGGGAGCGGAACACTGAAGCTTTCTTT. Residues: CASSLEVGERNTEAFF. This chain connects TRBV5-6 to TRBJ1-1; D ambiguous. The CDR3 contains 16 residues. CDR1 and CDR2 (germline): SGHDT, YYEEEE. V was cut by 0 bases and J by 1 base, with 13 bases left in between.

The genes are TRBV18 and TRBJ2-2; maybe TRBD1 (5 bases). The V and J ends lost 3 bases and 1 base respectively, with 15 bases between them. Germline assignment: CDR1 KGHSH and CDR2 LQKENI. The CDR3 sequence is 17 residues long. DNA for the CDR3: TGTGCCAGCTCACCCACCTCGACAGCCCAGAACACCGGGGAGCTGTTTTTT. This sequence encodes CASSPTSTAQNTGELFF.